This record looks at one T cell receptor beta chain sequence and its context. Its antigen remains unknown. V was pared by 2 bases and J by 2 bases, with 7 bases between. CDR1 is SGHDN and CDR2 is FVKESK in the germline V gene. This CDR3 spans 14 amino acids. PCR amplification relied on 60 Vbeta primers (plus 13 Jbeta primers). The protocol was immunoSEQ multiplex PCR, while the TCRdb copy is restricted to in-frame clones and leaves out a portion. The top ten clones hold around 7.8% of a sample with 60,000 to 75,000 clones, around 78% of them seen once. The data derive from a study of cytomegalovirus exposure and HLA in healthy donors. Findings and limits, study-wide: Rare TCR sequences dominated, though some public TCRs recurred in many donors. In a later analysis, a missense DCLRE1C variant was linked to TCR beta V- and J-gene trimming. As a later analysis showed, several of the most significant clusters appeared to be linked to common viral pathogens.

The origin of this receptor is a man aged 18 to 30 in good health and CMV-seropositive. The sequenced sample was PBMCs. J is TRBJ1-5 and V is TRBV14; TRBD1 might be the D (6 bases). CDR3 DNA: TGTGCCAGCAGCCAAAGACAGGGCAATCAGCCCCAGCATTTT. The encoded protein is CASSQRQGNQPQHF.